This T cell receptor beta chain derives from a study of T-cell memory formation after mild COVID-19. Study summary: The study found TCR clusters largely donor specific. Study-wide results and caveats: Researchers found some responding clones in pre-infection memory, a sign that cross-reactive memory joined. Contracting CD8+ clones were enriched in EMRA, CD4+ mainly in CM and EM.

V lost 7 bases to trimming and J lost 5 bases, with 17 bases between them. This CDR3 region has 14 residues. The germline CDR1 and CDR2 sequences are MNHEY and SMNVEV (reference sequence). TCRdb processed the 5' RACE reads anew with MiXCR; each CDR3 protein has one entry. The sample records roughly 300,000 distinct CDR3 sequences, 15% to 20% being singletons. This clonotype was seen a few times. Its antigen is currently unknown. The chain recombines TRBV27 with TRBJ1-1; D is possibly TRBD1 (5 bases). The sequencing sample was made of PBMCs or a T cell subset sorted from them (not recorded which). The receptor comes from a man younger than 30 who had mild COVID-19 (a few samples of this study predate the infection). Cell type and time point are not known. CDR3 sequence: CASTRVGTRTEAFF. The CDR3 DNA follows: TGTGCCAGCACCAGGGTGGGCACACGTACTGAAGCTTTCTTT.